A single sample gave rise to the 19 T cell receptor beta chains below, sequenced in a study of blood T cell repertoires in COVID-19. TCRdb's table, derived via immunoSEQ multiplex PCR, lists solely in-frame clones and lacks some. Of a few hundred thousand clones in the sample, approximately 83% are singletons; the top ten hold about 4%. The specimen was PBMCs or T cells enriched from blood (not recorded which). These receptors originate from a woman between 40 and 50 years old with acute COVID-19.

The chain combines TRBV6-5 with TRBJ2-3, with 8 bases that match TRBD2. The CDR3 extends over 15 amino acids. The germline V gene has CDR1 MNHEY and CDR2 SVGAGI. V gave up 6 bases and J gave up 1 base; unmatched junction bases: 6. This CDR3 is CASSPGRGGTDTQYF. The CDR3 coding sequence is TGTGCCAGCAGCCCCGGGAGGGGGGGCACAGATACGCAGTATTTT.

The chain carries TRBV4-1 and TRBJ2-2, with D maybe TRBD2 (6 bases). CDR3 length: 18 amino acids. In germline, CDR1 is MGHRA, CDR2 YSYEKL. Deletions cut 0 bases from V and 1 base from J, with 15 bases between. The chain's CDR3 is CASSQDIARTMNTGELFF. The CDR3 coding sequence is TGCGCCAGCAGCCAAGATATCGCTAGGACTATGAACACCGGGGAGCTGTTTTTT.

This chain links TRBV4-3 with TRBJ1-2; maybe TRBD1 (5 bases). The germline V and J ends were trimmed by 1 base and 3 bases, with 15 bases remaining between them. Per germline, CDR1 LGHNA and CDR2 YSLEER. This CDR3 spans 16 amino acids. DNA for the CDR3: TGCGCCAGCAGCCAAGCCGGTTTGGGGCAGGACTATGGCTACACCTTC. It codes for CASSQAGLGQDYGYTF.

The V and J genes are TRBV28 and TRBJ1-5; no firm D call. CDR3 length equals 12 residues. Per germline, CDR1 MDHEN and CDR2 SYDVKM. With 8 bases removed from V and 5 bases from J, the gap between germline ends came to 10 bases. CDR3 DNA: TGTGCCAGCCGAGAGGGAGATCAGCCCCAGCATTTT. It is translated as CASREGDQPQHF.

Written as DNA, the CDR3 is TGTGCCAGCAGTTACGTCCAGGGGTCCAATTCACCCCTCCACTTT. Translation: CASSYVQGSNSPLHF. V gene TRBV6-2 or TRBV6-3 combines with J gene TRBJ1-6, with a weak D call TRBD1 (6 bases). CDR1 and CDR2 from the germline V gene are MNHEY and SVGEGT. The CDR3 extends over 15 amino acids. Trimming took 2 bases from V and 7 from J, leaving 12 bases between them.

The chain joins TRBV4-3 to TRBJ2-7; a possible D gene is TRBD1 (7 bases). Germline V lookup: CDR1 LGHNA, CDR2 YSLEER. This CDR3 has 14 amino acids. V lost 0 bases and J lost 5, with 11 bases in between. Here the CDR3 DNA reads TGCGCCAGCAGCCAAGACGGCAGGGGGGACGAGCAGTACTTC. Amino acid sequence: CASSQDGRGDEQYF.

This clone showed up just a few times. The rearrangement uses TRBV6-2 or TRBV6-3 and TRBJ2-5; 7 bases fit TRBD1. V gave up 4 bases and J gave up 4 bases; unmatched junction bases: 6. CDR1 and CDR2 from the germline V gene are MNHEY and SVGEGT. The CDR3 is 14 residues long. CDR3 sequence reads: CASSSTGAGETQYF. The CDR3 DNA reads TGTGCCAGCAGTTCCACAGGGGCGGGAGAGACCCAGTACTTC.

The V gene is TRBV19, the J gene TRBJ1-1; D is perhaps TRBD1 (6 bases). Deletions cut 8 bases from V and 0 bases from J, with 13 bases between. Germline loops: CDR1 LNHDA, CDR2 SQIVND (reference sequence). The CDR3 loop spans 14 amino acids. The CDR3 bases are TGTGCCAGTCGAGTGGGACAAATGAACACTGAAGCTTTCTTT. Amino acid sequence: CASRVGQMNTEAFF.

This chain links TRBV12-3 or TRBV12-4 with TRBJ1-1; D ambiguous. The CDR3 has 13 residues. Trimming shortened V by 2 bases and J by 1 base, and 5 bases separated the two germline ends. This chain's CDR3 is CASSLLRNTEAFF. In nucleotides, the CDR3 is TGTGCCAGCAGTTTACTGCGGAACACTGAAGCTTTCTTT.

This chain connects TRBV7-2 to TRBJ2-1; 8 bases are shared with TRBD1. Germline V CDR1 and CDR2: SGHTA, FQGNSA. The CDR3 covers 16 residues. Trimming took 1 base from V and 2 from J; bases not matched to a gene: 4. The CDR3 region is CASSLVRTGPYNEQFF. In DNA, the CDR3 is TGTGCCAGCAGCTTAGTTCGGACAGGGCCCTACAATGAGCAGTTCTTC.

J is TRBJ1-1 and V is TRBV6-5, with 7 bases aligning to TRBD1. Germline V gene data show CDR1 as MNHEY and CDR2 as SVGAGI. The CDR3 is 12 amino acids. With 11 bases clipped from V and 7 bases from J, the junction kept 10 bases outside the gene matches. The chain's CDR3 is CAARDRAGEAFF. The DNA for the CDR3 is TGTGCCGCGAGAGACAGGGCGGGTGAAGCTTTCTTT.

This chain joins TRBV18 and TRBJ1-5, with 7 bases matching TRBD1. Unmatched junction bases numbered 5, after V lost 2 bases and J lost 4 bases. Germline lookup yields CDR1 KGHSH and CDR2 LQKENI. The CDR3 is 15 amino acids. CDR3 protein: CASSPGGRGNQPQHF. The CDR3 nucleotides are TGTGCCAGCTCACCAGGCGGCAGGGGGAATCAGCCCCAGCATTTT.

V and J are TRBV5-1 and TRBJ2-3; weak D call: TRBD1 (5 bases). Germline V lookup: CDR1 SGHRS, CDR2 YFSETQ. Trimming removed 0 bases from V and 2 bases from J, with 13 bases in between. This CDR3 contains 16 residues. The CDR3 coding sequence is TGCGCCAGCAGCTTGGATCCCAGGGCTAACACAGATACGCAGTATTTT. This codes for CASSLDPRANTDTQYF. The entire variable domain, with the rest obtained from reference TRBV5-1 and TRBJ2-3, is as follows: KAGVTQTPRYLIKTRGQQVTLSCSPISGHRSVSWYQQTPGQGLQFLFEYFSETQRNKGNFPGRFSGRQFSNSRSEMNVSTLELGDSALYLCASSLDPRANTDTQYFGPGTRLTVL.

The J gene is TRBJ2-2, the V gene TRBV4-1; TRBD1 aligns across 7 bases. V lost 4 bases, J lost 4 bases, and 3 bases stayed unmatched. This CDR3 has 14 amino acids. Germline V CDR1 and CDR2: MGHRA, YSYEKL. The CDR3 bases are TGCGCCAGCAGCCCCACAGGGGCCACCGGGGAGCTGTTTTTT. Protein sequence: CASSPTGATGELFF.

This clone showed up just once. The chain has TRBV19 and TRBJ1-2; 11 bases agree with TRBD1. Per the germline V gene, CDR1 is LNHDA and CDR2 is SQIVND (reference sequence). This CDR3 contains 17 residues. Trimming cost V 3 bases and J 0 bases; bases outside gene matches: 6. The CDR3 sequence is CASSIPGQGVSNYGYTF. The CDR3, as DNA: TGTGCCAGTAGTATCCCGGGACAGGGGGTTTCTAACTATGGCTACACCTTC.

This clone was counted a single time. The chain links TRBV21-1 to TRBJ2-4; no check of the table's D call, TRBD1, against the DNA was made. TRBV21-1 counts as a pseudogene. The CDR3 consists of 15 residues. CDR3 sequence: CASSPQSVAKNIQYF. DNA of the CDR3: TGTGCCAGCAGCCCCCAATCAGTAGCCAAAAACATTCAGTACTTC.

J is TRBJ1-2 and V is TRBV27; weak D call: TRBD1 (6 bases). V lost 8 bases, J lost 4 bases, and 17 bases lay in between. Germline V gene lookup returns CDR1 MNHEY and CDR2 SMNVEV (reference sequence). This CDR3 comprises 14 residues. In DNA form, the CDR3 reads TGTGCCAGCTCTAAACCGGGACAACTCTATGGCTACACCTTC. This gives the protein CASSKPGQLYGYTF.

The CDR3 DNA follows: TGTGCCAGCAGCGACAGGACAGGCTCACCCCTCCACTTT. Translating it yields CASSDRTGSPLHF. V and J are TRBV7-9 and TRBJ1-6; 7 bases line up with TRBD1. The V gene's germline CDR1 is SEHNR and CDR2 FQNEAQ (reference sequence). V trimming: 5 bases; J trimming: 10 bases; junction bases outside the gene matches: 5. This CDR3 spans 13 amino acids.

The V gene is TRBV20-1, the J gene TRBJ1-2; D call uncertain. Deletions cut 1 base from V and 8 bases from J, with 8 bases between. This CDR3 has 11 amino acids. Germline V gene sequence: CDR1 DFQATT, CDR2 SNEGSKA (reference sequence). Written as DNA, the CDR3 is TGCAGTGCTAGAGCGTTCGGGGGCTACACCTTC. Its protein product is CSARAFGGYTF.